Each of the 23 T cell receptor beta chains below was sequenced from the same sample in a study of blood T cell repertoires in COVID-19. Produced via immunoSEQ multiplex PCR; TCRdb's table is partial and in-frame only. This sample has 240,000 or so clones, with approximately 86% found just once. The sequencing input was peripheral blood. These receptor sequences come from a woman aged 30 to 39 who had recovered from COVID-19.

This chain joins TRBV29-1 and TRBJ1-4; D remains ambiguous. Germline V gene sequence: CDR1 SQVTM, CDR2 ANQGSEA. The CDR3 extends over 13 amino acids. Trimming removed 6 bases from V and 7 bases from J, with 15 bases in between. CDR3 residues: CSVVTRRGEKLFF. CDR3 in DNA: TGCAGCGTCGTTACACGAAGAGGTGAAAAACTGTTTTTT. Full variable domain (outside the CDR3, taken from reference TRBV29-1 and TRBJ1-4): SAVISQKPSRDICQRGTSLTIQCQVDSQVTMMFWYRQQPGQSLTLIATANQGSEATYESGFVIDKFPISRPNLTFSTLTVSNMSPEDSSIYLCSVVTRRGEKLFFGSGTQLSVL.

Concerning this clone itself: At the DNA level, this CDR3 is encoded by other sequences in the same sample as well. The rearrangement uses TRBV5-1 and TRBJ1-1; 8 nucleotides match TRBD1. This CDR3 is built from 13 residues. With 1 base clipped from V and 5 bases from J, the junction kept 1 base outside the gene matches. The germline CDR1 and CDR2 sequences are SGHRS and YFSETQ. The CDR3 coding sequence is TGCGCCAGCAGCTTGACAGGGGGAACTGAAGCTTTCTTT. It encodes CASSLTGGTEAFF.

The chain uses TRBV5-1 and TRBJ2-3, with a tentative D call TRBD2 (6 bases). The CDR3 covers 15 residues. The V gene's germline CDR1 is SGHRS and CDR2 YFSETQ. V was pared by 6 bases and J by 2 bases, with 16 bases between. The CDR3 loop is CASKWRGLFTDTQYF. In DNA form, the CDR3 reads TGCGCCAGCAAATGGAGGGGACTCTTCACAGATACGCAGTATTTT.

V usage is TRBV6-2 or TRBV6-3 and J usage is TRBJ1-5, with 7 bases aligning to TRBD1. The V and J ends lost 6 bases and 4 bases, in that order; junction bases with no gene match: 15. This CDR3 region has 17 residues. CDR1 is MNHEY and CDR2 is SVGEGT in the germline V gene. DNA of the CDR3: TGTGCCAGCAGCCTCCCGACGACAGGGCTAGGAAATCAGCCCCAGCATTTT. Translation: CASSLPTTGLGNQPQHF.

The chain links TRBV12-3 or TRBV12-4 to TRBJ2-7; no reliable D call. This CDR3 has 13 amino acids. The V end was cut by 5 bases, the J end by 2 bases, with 10 bases between. CDR3 loop: CASSLYSPYEQYF. As DNA, the CDR3 is TGTGCCAGCAGTCTATACTCTCCCTACGAGCAGTACTTC.

The genes are TRBV2 and TRBJ2-5; 8 bases agree with TRBD2. Germline lookup yields CDR1 SNHLY and CDR2 FYNNEI. The CDR3 covers 16 residues. The V and J ends lost 4 bases and 10 bases, in that order; junction bases with no gene match: 17. This CDR3 reads CASSAEPSGGLVGQYF. The CDR3 DNA is TGTGCCAGCAGTGCCGAGCCAAGCGGGGGCCTTGTTGGCCAGTACTTC.

The chain couples TRBV9 to TRBJ2-1; D call uncertain. This CDR3 contains 12 residues. The germline CDR1 and CDR2 sequences are SGDLS and YYNGEE. V was trimmed by 0 bases and J by 10 bases, leaving 8 bases between them. CDR3 in DNA: TGTGCCAGCAGCGTAGGAGTGAAAGAGCAGTTCTTC. This sequence encodes CASSVGVKEQFF.

The CDR3 bases are TGTGCCAGCAGCTCCGCCTTAGTTAGGGGGCTGCAGTATTTT. This sequence encodes CASSSALVRGLQYF. The chain joins TRBV11-2 to TRBJ2-3; 7 nucleotides match TRBD1. Germline CDR1 and CDR2: SGHAT and FQNNGV. After removal of 4 bases from V and 11 bases from J, the junction contained 12 bases not matched to a gene. The CDR3 consists of 14 residues. The variable domain in full, with the rest retrieved from reference TRBV11-2 and TRBJ2-3, is EAGVAQSPRYKIIEKRQSVAFWCNPISGHATLYWYQQILGQGPKLLIQFQNNGVVDDSQLPKDRFSAERLKGVDSTLKIQPAKLEDSAVYLCASSSALVRGLQYFGPGTRLTVL.

This clone was picked up one time. This chain links TRBV2 with TRBJ2-5; D remains unclear. Between the trimmed V and J ends, which lost 3 bases and 5 bases, there was a span of 7 bases. This CDR3 contains 12 residues. In germline, CDR1 is SNHLY, CDR2 FYNNEI. The CDR3 here is CASSDRFETQYF. As DNA, the CDR3 is TGTGCCAGCAGTGATCGGTTTGAGACCCAGTACTTC.

This clone turned up a few times. The chain couples TRBV2 to TRBJ1-5, with 8 bases lining up with TRBD1. The CDR3 has 13 amino acids. CDR1 and CDR2 (germline): SNHLY, FYNNEI. The J segment lost 3 bases and the V segment lost 8 bases, leaving 3 bases of the junction unmatched. The CDR3 region is CASLGQANQPQHF. CDR3 sequence (DNA): TGTGCCAGCCTGGGACAGGCCAATCAGCCCCAGCATTTT. The full variable domain, in which reference TRBV2 and TRBJ1-5 provide the parts outside the CDR3, is EPEVTQTPSHQVTQMGQEVILRCVPISNHLYFYWYRQILGQKVEFLVSFYNNEISEKSEIFDDQFSVERPDGSNFTLKIRSTKLEDSAMYFCASLGQANQPQHFGDGTRLSIL.

V usage is TRBV3-1 (or the pseudogene TRBV3-2) and J usage is TRBJ2-5, with TRBD1 matching 7 bases. CDR3 length: 17 amino acids. CDR1 and CDR2 (germline): LGHDT, YNNKEL (reference sequence). J was trimmed by 4 bases and V by 4 bases; bases with no gene match: 15. The CDR3 sequence is CASSPRPGTVVVETQYF. CDR3 coding DNA: TGTGCCAGCAGCCCCCGACCCGGGACAGTGGTTGTAGAGACCCAGTACTTC.

This clone showed up just a few times. The chain has TRBV2 and TRBJ2-3, with TRBD1 as a possible D gene (5 bases). CDR1 and CDR2 from the germline V gene are SNHLY and FYNNEI. The V and J ends lost 8 bases and 6 bases respectively, with 18 bases between them. This CDR3 is 14 amino acids long. Here the CDR3 reads CASVLASGRDTQYF. The CDR3, as DNA: TGTGCCAGCGTTTTGGCTTCAGGGCGGGATACGCAGTATTTT.

Concerning this clone itself: Other DNA sequences of this sample code for an identical CDR3. The chain couples TRBV9 to TRBJ2-5; 9 bases line up with TRBD2. V was pared by 0 bases and J by 5 bases, with 8 bases of the junction left unmatched. The CDR3 loop spans 16 amino acids. In germline, CDR1 is SGDLS, CDR2 YYNGEE. The CDR3: CASSVASAGGGETQYF. DNA of the CDR3: TGTGCCAGCAGCGTAGCTTCAGCGGGGGGCGGGGAGACCCAGTACTTC.

This clone was seen once. The J gene is TRBJ2-2, the V gene TRBV29-1; perhaps TRBD1 as D (5 bases). The ends were cut back, 6 bases at V and 0 bases at J, with 8 bases in the middle. Germline V lookup: CDR1 SQVTM, CDR2 ANQGSEA. The CDR3 is made up of 13 amino acids. CDR3 bases: TGCAGCGTAGACAGCGCGAACACCGGGGAGCTGTTTTTT. This sequence encodes CSVDSANTGELFF.

The V and J genes are TRBV19 and TRBJ1-2; weak D call: TRBD1 (5 bases). CDR1 and CDR2 (germline): LNHDA, SQIVND (reference sequence). The CDR3 loop spans 13 amino acids. Trimming removed 9 bases from V and 6 bases from J, with 17 bases in between. CDR3 region: CARDNRSLDGYTF. The CDR3 bases are TGTGCCAGGGACAACAGGTCTTTGGATGGCTACACCTTC.

Written as DNA, the CDR3 is TGTGCCAGTAGTAGACAGGGGCGAGGGACTGAAGCTTTCTTT. Translating it yields CASSRQGRGTEAFF. The J gene is TRBJ1-1, the V gene TRBV19; 8 nucleotides line up with TRBD1. V gave up 4 bases and J gave up 5 bases; unmatched junction bases: 6. This CDR3 has 14 residues. Looked up from germline, CDR1 is LNHDA and CDR2 is SQIVND (reference sequence).

The chain recombines TRBV7-2 with TRBJ1-3, with TRBD1 matching over 11 bases. The CDR3 spans 16 residues. V was pared by 6 bases and J by 3 bases, with 7 bases of the junction left unmatched. Germline CDR1 is SGHTA and CDR2 is FQGNSA. The CDR3 DNA sequence: TGTGCCAGCAGTTCCCGGACAGGGGGCCTTGGAAACACCATATATTTT. This codes for CASSSRTGGLGNTIYF.

The sample holds one count of this clone. The chain has TRBV6-8 and TRBJ2-6; a weak D match, TRBD1 (5 bases). This CDR3 has 18 amino acids. Germline V CDR1 and CDR2: MNHGY, SAAAGT. Trimming pared 2 bases from V and 2 bases from J, leaving 16 bases between. CDR3 DNA: TGTGCCAGCAGTTACAGGGGTGATCCTATTCCTGGGGCCAACGTCCTGACTTTC. Translating gives CASSYRGDPIPGANVLTF.

The rearrangement joins TRBV9 to TRBJ1-1; maybe TRBD1 (5 bases). The CDR3 loop spans 15 amino acids. Germline assignment: CDR1 SGDLS and CDR2 YYNGEE. Trimming shortened V by 0 bases and J by 4 bases, and 13 bases separated the two germline ends. The CDR3 DNA sequence: TGTGCCAGCAGCGTAGGGTCAGGGTCGGGCACTGAAGCTTTCTTT. Residues: CASSVGSGSGTEAFF.

V gene TRBV9 combines with J gene TRBJ2-3, with 11 bases identical to TRBD2. Germline values: CDR1 SGDLS, CDR2 YYNGEE. The CDR3 has 14 residues. With V trimmed by 2 bases and J by 4 bases, 0 bases remained unmatched. CDR3 sequence (DNA): TGTGCCAGCAGCGTTAGCGGGGGGGCAGATACGCAGTATTTT. It encodes CASSVSGGADTQYF.

This clone was picked up a small number of times. The chain has TRBV6-2 or TRBV6-3 and TRBJ2-2, with TRBD2 matching 8 bases. Germline V lookup: CDR1 MNHEY, CDR2 SVGEGT. V lost 2 bases to trimming and J lost 3 bases; unmatched junction nucleotides: 2. The CDR3 spans 15 residues. For the CDR3, the DNA is TGTGCCAGCAGTTACGGCGGGGGGTACACCGGGGAGCTGTTTTTT. It specifies CASSYGGGYTGELFF.

In DNA, the CDR3 is TGTGCCAGCAGCCTGTGGACAGAAGACGTCAGGCTCTACGAGCAGTACTTC. Its protein is CASSLWTEDVRLYEQYF. The J gene is TRBJ2-7, the V gene TRBV7-9; tentative D call: TRBD1 (6 bases). The V gene lost 5 bases and the J gene lost 3 bases, with 23 bases spanning the gap. Germline loops: CDR1 SEHNR, CDR2 FQNEAQ (reference sequence). This CDR3 is 17 amino acids long.

The chain couples TRBV4-1 to TRBJ1-4, with 9 bases aligning to TRBD1. The CDR3 is 17 residues long. Trimming removed 3 bases from V and 2 bases from J; junction bases left unmatched: 7. Germline V gene data show CDR1 as MGHRA and CDR2 as YSYEKL. CDR3 sequence reads: CASSHPGQGTTNEKLFF. CDR3 sequence (DNA): TGCGCCAGCAGCCACCCGGGACAGGGCACGACTAATGAAAAACTGTTTTTT.